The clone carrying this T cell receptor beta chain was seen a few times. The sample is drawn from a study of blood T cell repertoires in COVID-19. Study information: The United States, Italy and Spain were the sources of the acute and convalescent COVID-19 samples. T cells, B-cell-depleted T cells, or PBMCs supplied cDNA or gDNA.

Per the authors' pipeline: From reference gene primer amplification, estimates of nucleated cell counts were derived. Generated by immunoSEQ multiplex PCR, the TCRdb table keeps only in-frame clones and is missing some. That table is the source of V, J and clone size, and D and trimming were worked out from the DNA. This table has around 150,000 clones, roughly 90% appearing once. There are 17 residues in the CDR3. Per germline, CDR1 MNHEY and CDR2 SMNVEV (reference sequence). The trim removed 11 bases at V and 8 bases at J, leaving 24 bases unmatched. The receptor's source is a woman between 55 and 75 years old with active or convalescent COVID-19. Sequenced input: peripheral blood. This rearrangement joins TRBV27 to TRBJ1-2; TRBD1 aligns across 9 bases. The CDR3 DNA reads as TGTGCCGCCTCCTCCGCCGGGACAGGGACTAGGCGGGGGGGCTACACCTTC. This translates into CAASSAGTGTRRGGYTF.